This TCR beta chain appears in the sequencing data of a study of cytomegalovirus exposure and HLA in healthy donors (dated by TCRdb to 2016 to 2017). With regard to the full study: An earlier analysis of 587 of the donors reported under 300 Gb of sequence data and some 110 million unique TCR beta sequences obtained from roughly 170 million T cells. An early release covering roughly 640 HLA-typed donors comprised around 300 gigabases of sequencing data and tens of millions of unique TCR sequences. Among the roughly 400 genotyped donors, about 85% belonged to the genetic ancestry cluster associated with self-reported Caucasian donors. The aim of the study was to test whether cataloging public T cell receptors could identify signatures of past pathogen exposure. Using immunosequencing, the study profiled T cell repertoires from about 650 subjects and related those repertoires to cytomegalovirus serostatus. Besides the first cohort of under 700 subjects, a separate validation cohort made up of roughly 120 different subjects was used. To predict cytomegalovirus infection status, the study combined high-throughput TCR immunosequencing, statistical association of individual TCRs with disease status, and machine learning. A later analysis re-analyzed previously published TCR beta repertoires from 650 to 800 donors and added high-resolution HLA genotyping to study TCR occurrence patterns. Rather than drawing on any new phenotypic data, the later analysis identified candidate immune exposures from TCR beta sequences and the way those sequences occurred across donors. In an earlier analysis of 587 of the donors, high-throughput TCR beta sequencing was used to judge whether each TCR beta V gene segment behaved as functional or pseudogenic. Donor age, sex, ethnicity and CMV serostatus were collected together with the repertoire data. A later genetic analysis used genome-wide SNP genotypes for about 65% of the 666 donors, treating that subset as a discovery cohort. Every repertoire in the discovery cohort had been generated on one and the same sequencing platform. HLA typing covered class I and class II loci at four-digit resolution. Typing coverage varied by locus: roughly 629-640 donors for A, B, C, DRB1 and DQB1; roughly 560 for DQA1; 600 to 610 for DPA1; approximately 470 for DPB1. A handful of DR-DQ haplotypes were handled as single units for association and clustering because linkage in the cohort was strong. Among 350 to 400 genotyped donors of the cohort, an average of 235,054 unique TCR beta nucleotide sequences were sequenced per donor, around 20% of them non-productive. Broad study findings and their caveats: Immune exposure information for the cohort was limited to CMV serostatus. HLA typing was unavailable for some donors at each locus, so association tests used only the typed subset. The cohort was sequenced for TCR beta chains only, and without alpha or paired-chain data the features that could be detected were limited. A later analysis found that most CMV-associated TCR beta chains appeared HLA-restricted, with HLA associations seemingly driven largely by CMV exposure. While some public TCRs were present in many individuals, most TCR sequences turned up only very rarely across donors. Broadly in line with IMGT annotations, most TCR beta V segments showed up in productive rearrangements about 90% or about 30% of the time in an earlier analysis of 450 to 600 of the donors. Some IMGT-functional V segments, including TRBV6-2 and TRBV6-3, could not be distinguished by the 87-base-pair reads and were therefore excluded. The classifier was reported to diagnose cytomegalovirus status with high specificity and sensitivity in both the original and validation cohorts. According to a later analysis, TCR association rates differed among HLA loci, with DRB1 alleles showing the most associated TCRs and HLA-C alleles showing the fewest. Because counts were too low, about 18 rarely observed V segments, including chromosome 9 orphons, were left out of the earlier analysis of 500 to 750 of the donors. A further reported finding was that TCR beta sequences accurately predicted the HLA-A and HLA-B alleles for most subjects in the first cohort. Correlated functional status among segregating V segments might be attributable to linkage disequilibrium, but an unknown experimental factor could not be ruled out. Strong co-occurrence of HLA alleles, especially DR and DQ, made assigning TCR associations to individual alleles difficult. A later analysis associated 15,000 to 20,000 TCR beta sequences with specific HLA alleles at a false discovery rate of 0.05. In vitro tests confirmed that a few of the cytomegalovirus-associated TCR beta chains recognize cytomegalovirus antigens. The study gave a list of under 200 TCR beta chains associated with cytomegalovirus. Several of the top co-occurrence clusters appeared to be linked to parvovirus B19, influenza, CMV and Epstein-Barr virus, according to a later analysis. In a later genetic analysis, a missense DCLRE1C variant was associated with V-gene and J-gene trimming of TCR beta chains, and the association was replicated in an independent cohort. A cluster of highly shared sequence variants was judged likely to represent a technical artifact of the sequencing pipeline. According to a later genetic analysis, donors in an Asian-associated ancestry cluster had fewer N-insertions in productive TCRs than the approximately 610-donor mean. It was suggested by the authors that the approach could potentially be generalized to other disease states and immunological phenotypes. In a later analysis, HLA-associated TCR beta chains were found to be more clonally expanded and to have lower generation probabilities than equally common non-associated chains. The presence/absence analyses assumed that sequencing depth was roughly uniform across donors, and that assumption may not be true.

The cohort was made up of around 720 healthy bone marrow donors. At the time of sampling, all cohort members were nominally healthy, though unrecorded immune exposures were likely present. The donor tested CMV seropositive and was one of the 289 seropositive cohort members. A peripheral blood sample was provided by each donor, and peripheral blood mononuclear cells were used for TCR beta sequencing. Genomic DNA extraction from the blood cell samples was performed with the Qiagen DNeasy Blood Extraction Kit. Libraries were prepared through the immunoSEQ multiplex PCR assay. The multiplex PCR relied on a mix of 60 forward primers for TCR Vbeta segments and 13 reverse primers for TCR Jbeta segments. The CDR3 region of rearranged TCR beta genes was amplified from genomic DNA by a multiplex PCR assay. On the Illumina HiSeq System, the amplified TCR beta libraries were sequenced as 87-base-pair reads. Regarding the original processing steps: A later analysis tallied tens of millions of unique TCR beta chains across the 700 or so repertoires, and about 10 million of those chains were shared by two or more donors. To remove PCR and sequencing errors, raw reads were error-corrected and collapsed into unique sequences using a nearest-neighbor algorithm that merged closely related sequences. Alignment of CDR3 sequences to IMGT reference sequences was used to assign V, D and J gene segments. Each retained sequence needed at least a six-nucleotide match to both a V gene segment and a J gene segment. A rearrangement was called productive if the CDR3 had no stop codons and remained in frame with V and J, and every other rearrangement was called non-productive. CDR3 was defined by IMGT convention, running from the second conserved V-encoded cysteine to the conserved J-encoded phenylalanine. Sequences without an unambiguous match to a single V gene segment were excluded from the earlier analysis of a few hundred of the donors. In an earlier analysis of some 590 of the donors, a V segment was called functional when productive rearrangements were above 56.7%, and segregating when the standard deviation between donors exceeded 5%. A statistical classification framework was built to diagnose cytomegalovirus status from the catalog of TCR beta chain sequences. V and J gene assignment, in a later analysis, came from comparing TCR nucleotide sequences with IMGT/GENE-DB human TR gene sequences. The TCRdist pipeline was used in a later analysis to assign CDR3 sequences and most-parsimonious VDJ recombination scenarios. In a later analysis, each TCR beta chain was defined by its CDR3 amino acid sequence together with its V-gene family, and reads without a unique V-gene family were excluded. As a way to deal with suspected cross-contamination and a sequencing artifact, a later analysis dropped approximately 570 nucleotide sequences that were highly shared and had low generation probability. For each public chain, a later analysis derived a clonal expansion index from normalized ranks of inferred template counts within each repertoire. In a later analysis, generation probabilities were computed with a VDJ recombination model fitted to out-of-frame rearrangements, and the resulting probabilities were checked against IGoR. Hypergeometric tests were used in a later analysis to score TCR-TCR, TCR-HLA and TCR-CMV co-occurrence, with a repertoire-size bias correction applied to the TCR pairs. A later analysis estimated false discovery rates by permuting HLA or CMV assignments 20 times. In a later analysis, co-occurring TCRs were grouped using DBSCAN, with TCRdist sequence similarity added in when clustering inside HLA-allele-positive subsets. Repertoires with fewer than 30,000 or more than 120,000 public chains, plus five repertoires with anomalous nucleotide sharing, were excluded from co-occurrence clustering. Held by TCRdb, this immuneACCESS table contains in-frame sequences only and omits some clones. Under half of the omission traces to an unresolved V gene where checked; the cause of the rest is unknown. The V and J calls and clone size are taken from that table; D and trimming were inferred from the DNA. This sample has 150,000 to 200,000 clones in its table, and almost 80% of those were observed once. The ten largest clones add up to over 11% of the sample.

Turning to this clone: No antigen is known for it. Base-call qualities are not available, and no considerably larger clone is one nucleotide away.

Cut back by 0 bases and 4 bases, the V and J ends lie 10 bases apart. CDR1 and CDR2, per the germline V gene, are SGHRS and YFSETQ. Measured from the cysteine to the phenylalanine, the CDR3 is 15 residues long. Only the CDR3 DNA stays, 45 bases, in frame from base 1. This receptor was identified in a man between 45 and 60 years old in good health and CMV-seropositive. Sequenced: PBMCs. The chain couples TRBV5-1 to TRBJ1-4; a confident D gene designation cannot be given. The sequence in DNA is TGCGCCAGCAGCTTGGTGGCAGGAAATAATGAAAAACTGTTTTTT. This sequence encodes CASSLVAGNNEKLFF.